The sequence of this TCR beta chain was determined in a study of blood T cells in healthy people across ages. On the study more broadly: About one barcoded beta molecule was captured per two T cells (by template switching). General observations from the study: Aged donors had fewer naive CD4+ cells and lower diversity than long-lived donors. Total diversity from one million sequenced T cells was likely underestimated.

CDR3 length equals 14 residues. The V gene's germline CDR1 is MDHEN and CDR2 SYDVKM. Next came a second PCR, run for about 6 to 11 cycles, which used a sample-barcoded 5' primer along with a J-beta primer mix. All cDNA molecules were each tagged by a template-switch adaptor with 12 random nucleotides. TCRdb re-called the 5' RACE reads through MiXCR, storing one row per CDR3 protein. The sample holds about 1 million distinct CDR3 sequences, around 45% seen once. Only one count was recorded for this clonotype. The antigen remains unidentified. The clonotype originates from a woman between 55 and 75 years old in good health. Sequencing was done on a sample of blood. This chain uses TRBV28 with TRBJ2-7, with D maybe TRBD2 (5 bases). The J call is in doubt because the DNA end fits TRBJ2-5 better. The CDR3 DNA reads as TGTGCCAGCAGTTTCGGGAAAATTCGGGAGACCCAGTACTTC. Residues: CASSFGKIRETQYF.